This TCR beta chain was identified in a study of T-cell reconstitution after alpha-beta-depleted transplantation in children. The germline V and J ends were trimmed by 6 bases and 0 bases, with 9 bases remaining between them. Germline V gives CDR1 SNHLY, CDR2 FYNNEI. The length of the CDR3 is 13 residues. The TCRbeta library incorporated unique molecular identifiers. TCRdb recomputed calls from the PCR reads with MiXCR, one row per CDR3 protein. This table has approximately 400,000 distinct CDR3 sequences, approximately 11% appearing once. The specimen was PBMCs from the stem cell graft donor, collected from the stem cell graft. The source of this sequence is a human donor who donated a stem cell graft to a child with acute myeloid leukemia. The V and J genes are TRBV2 and TRBJ2-7; D is perhaps TRBD1 (6 bases). The CDR3 spells CASRNRDSYEQYF. The CDR3 nucleotides read TGTGCCAGCAGAAACAGGGACTCCTACGAGCAGTACTTC.